These T cell receptor beta chains were read from a single sample in a study of cytomegalovirus exposure and HLA in healthy donors. Profiling relied on immunoSEQ multiplex PCR, and the TCRdb table lists in-frame clones only, not all of them. The table records about 160,000 clones, 80% to 90% of them present only once. Sequenced material: PBMCs. The receptors derive from a young woman in good health and CMV-seronegative. CDR3s include the opening cysteine and the closing phenylalanine or tryptophan. The D gene is left open where the match is weak. Only part of the rows carry a size: once, few, many, or a class if the clone is expanded.

CDR3,DNA,size,D,J,V
CASTLGISGITDTQYF,TGTGCCAGCACCCTGGGGATTAGCGGGATCACAGATACGCAGTATTTT,NA,TRBD2,TRBJ2-3,TRBV5-6
CASRFGGSTGELFF,TGTGCCAGCAGATTCGGGGGATCGACCGGGGAGCTGTTTTTT,few,NA,TRBJ2-2,TRBV2
CASSPTTANYGYTF,TGTGCCAGCAGCCCGACGACAGCTAACTATGGCTACACCTTC,NA,NA,TRBJ1-2,TRBV7-6
CASSYQVWTGNYGYTF,TGTGCCAGCAGCTATCAGGTCTGGACAGGAAACTATGGCTACACCTTC,NA,TRBD1,TRBJ1-2,TRBV28
CASAETNTGELFF,TGCGCCAGCGCGGAAACGAACACCGGGGAGCTGTTTTTT,NA,NA,TRBJ2-2,TRBV5-1
CASSPTYRLAGALGTQYF,TGCGCCAGCAGCCCTACGTACCGACTAGCGGGGGCACTGGGTACGCAGTATTTT,NA,TRBD2,TRBJ2-3,TRBV5-1
CASRLDLGGINTEAFF,TGTGCCAGCAGGCTCGACCTAGGGGGCATCAACACTGAAGCTTTCTTT,NA,TRBD1,TRBJ1-1,TRBV14
CASSDGISGNTIYF,TGCGCCAGCAGTGACGGTATCTCTGGAAACACCATATATTTT,NA,NA,TRBJ1-3,TRBV10-1
CASSQFEGTGAYEQYF,TGCGCCAGCAGTCAATTCGAGGGGACAGGGGCCTACGAGCAGTACTTC,once,TRBD1,TRBJ2-7,TRBV23-1
CASSFWTGSFGTEAFF,TGCGCCAGCAGCTTCTGGACAGGGAGTTTTGGGACTGAAGCTTTCTTT,NA,TRBD1,TRBJ1-1,TRBV5-1
CATGAFSGANVLTF,TGTGCCACAGGGGCGTTCTCTGGGGCCAACGTCCTGACTTTC,NA,NA,TRBJ2-6,TRBV19
CASSYGREETQYF,TGTGCCAGCAGTTACGGACGGGAGGAGACCCAGTACTTC,NA,NA,TRBJ2-5,TRBV6-5
CASSQGTATSSGANVLTF,TGCGCCAGCAGCCAAGGTACCGCGACTAGCTCTGGGGCCAACGTCCTGACTTTC,few,NA,TRBJ2-6,TRBV4-1
CSSSFDRNTEAFF,TGTTCCAGCAGCTTCGACAGGAACACTGAAGCTTTCTTT,NA,NA,TRBJ1-1,TRBV7-9
CASSLGQGSSGNTIYF,TGTGCCAGCAGCTTAGGGCAGGGCAGCTCTGGAAACACCATATATTTT,NA,NA,TRBJ1-3,TRBV7-8
CASSKAKRTGFYEQYF,TGTGCCAGCAGCAAAGCTAAGAGGACAGGGTTTTACGAGCAGTACTTC,NA,NA,TRBJ2-7,TRBV21-1
CASSQRWREGYTF,TGTGCCAGCAGCCAACGGTGGAGGGAAGGCTACACCTTC,once,NA,TRBJ1-2,TRBV14
CASSLADQPQHF,TGTGCCAGCAGCTTGGCAGATCAGCCCCAGCATTTT,NA,NA,TRBJ1-5,TRBV5-6
CASSLGNRAVNTGELFF,TGTGCCAGCAGCTTAGGTAACAGGGCAGTGAACACCGGGGAGCTGTTTTTT,NA,NA,TRBJ2-2,TRBV7-9
CASSPTYKGTGAYEQYF,TGTGCCAGCAGCCCGACGTACAAGGGGACAGGGGCCTACGAGCAGTACTTC,few,TRBD1,TRBJ2-7,TRBV7-9
CASSFGSSSYNEQFF,TGTGCCAGCAGTTTCGGGAGCTCATCCTACAATGAGCAGTTCTTC,NA,NA,TRBJ2-1,TRBV6-5
CASSSVRAGYTF,TGTGCCAGCAGTTCGGTCAGGGCGGGCTACACCTTC,NA,NA,TRBJ1-2,TRBV28
CASSYDRFGYEQYF,TGTGCCAGCAGTTACGACAGGTTCGGCTACGAGCAGTACTTC,NA,NA,TRBJ2-7,TRBV6-5